Listed below are T cell receptor beta chains from one sample, sequenced in a study of blood T cell repertoires in COVID-19. Clones were sequenced by immunoSEQ multiplex PCR, and TCRdb holds only the in-frame ones, with some missing. The data hold roughly 100,000 clones, with about nine tenths observed a single time. The sample was peripheral blood. The receptors stem from a woman aged 45-65 years with COVID-19, enrolled during active disease. Both conserved end residues are part of each CDR3. Each record gives: CDR3 length, V gene, clone size, J gene, D gene, CDR3 DNA, CDR3 protein. A D gene is named only where the DNA matches it firmly. Clone sizes are given selectively: once, few, many, or a class where the clone is expanded.

21	TRBV4-3	.	TRBJ2-2	TRBD2	TGCGCCAGCAGCCAACCCAGACTAGCGGGAGGGACTCGTAGGGGCACCGGGGAGCTGTTTTTT	CASSQPRLAGGTRRGTGELFF
14	TRBV30	.	TRBJ2-1	TRBD1	TGTGCCTGGGCAACAGGGGGCTTAGGCTTAGGGCAGTTCTTC	CAWATGGLGLGQFF
16	TRBV18	once	TRBJ2-3	.	TGTGCCAGCTCTCCTAAGGACACCCCTAGCACAGATACGCAGTATTTT	CASSPKDTPSTDTQYF
14	TRBV6-7	.	TRBJ1-5	.	TGTGCCAGCAGTTACTTGCCGCAGGCTCAGCCCCAGCATTTT	CASSYLPQAQPQHF
12	TRBV12-3/TRBV12-4	.	TRBJ2-4	.	TGTGCCAGCGGATGGGCTGTGAGCATTCAGTACTTC	CASGWAVSIQYF
13	TRBV7-6	.	TRBJ1-5	.	TGTGCCAGCAGCTCGACATACAATCAGCCCCAGCATTTT	CASSSTYNQPQHF
15	TRBV18	.	TRBJ2-5	.	TGTGCCAGCTCACCGGGGGACTCTCAGCGGGAGACCCAGTACTTC	CASSPGDSQRETQYF
15	TRBV11-2	few	TRBJ1-6	.	TGTGCCAGCAGCCCCTCCGGGAGCTATAATTCACCCCTCCACTTT	CASSPSGSYNSPLHF
12	TRBV19	.	TRBJ1-5	.	TGTGCCAGTAGGATCGGAGGCCAGCCCCAGCATTTT	CASRIGGQPQHF
14	TRBV19	.	TRBJ1-5	TRBD1	TGTGCCAGTAGTTGGACAGGAGGAGGACAGCCCCAGCATTTT	CASSWTGGGQPQHF
12	TRBV30	.	TRBJ1-2	.	TGTGCCTGGAGTCGGCAGGGGAGCGGCTACACCTTC	CAWSRQGSGYTF
18	TRBV28	.	TRBJ1-6	TRBD1	TGTGCCAGCAGACCTCGATCCGGGACAGCCTTCTATAATTCACCCCTCCACTTT	CASRPRSGTAFYNSPLHF
18	TRBV3-1/TRBV3-2	.	TRBJ2-1	TRBD2	TGTGCCAGCAGCCAAACGACGCTAACTAGCGGGGCGTACAATGAGCAGTTCTTC	CASSQTTLTSGAYNEQFF
17	TRBV30	.	TRBJ2-2	.	TGTGCCTGGACCCGCGTATGGGGAGAAACCTTCACCGGGGAGCTGTTTTTT	CAWTRVWGETFTGELFF
17	TRBV19	.	TRBJ2-1	.	TGTGCCAGTAGTAGGCCGTCAGGGGTGAGCTCCTACAATGAGCAGTTCTTC	CASSRPSGVSSYNEQFF
13	TRBV9	.	TRBJ2-5	.	TGTGCCAGCAGCGTAGCGCCAGAAGAGACCCAGTACTTC	CASSVAPEETQYF
16	TRBV12-5	.	TRBJ1-1	TRBD1	TGTGCTAGTGGTTTCAGATTGGGGACAGGGCACACTGAAGCTTTCTTT	CASGFRLGTGHTEAFF
13	TRBV27	.	TRBJ1-6	.	TGTGCCAGCAGTTTCCAGGGGTTATCACCCCTCCACTTT	CASSFQGLSPLHF
14	TRBV4-1	.	TRBJ1-1	TRBD1	TGCGCCAGCAGCCAAGTGACAGGGAGGACTGAAGCTTTCTTT	CASSQVTGRTEAFF
17	TRBV3-1/TRBV3-2	.	TRBJ1-2	.	TGTGCCAGCAGCCCTACTCCTGCTAAACGGGGTGCGTATGGCTACACCTTC	CASSPTPAKRGAYGYTF
14	TRBV10-3	.	TRBJ1-2	.	TGTGCCATCAGGACAGCCCCCCCTAACTATGGCTACACCTTC	CAIRTAPPNYGYTF
14	TRBV25-1	.	TRBJ2-2	.	TGTGCCAGCAGTCTGGGGGCTCAGACCGGGGAGCTGTTTTTT	CASSLGAQTGELFF
15	TRBV5-5	.	TRBJ1-4	.	TGTGCCAGCAGCTTGATTGGGGAGGTCGTGGAAAAACTGTTTTTT	CASSLIGEVVEKLFF
14	TRBV6-5	.	TRBJ1-1	.	TGTGCCAGCAGTTATTCGGGGGGGGGCACTGAAGCTTTCTTT	CASSYSGGGTEAFF
18	TRBV9	.	TRBJ2-3	TRBD2	TGTGCCAGCAGTGGGAGCGGGGGGGCCTTGGTGCGGGTAGATACGCAGTATTTT	CASSGSGGALVRVDTQYF
17	TRBV7-9	.	TRBJ2-2	TRBD2	TGTGCCAGCAGCTTACTTCTAGCGGGGGGGAATCCCGGGGAGCTGTTTTTT	CASSLLLAGGNPGELFF
14	TRBV10-3	.	TRBJ1-5	.	TGTGCCATCAGTGAGTCCCTCGGGTATCAGCCCCAGCATTTT	CAISESLGYQPQHF
15	TRBV18	.	TRBJ2-5	TRBD1	TGTGCCAGCTCACCAAGACAGGGGGCCAGGGAGACCCAGTACTTC	CASSPRQGARETQYF
12	TRBV10-1	.	TRBJ1-1	.	TGCGCCAGCGCGGACAGTAACACTGAAGCTTTCTTT	CASADSNTEAFF
14	TRBV4-3	.	TRBJ2-7	.	TGCGCCAGCAGCCAAACCGGGCAGGAGGACGAGCAGTACTTC	CASSQTGQEDEQYF
19	TRBV4-2	.	TRBJ2-2	.	TGTGCCAGCAGCCAAGATAAGCGACTGAATGGGGAGGTCACCGGGGAGCTGTTTTTT	CASSQDKRLNGEVTGELFF
16	TRBV6-2/TRBV6-3	.	TRBJ1-3	.	TGTGCCAGCAGTTTCGACAGGCCAGACTCTGGAAACACCATATATTTT	CASSFDRPDSGNTIYF
12	TRBV29-1	.	TRBJ2-5	TRBD1	TGCAGCTCCTGGGACAGGGGTGAGACCCAGTACTTC	CSSWDRGETQYF
15	TRBV3-1/TRBV3-2	.	TRBJ1-1	.	TGTGCCAGCAGCCAAGAGATCGGGGGGAACACTGAAGCTTTCTTT	CASSQEIGGNTEAFF
16	TRBV15	.	TRBJ2-3	TRBD2	TGTGCCACCATCCCGGCCCTAGCGGGGGACACAGATACGCAGTATTTT	CATIPALAGDTDTQYF
14	TRBV5-1	.	TRBJ2-5	.	TGCGCCAGCAGCTTGGGCCTACGTAAAGAGACCCAGTACTTC	CASSLGLRKETQYF
17	TRBV7-2	.	TRBJ1-2	TRBD1	TGTGCCAGCAGCTTAGTACATTCCGGGGGACAGGGACTTGGCTACACCTTC	CASSLVHSGGQGLGYTF
14	TRBV19	.	TRBJ1-4	TRBD1	TGTGCCAGTAGTGGGGACAGATTTAATGAAAAACTGTTTTTT	CASSGDRFNEKLFF
16	TRBV5-5	.	TRBJ2-1	.	TGTGCCAGCAGCTTGTCCCCGTATAGCTCCTACAATGAGCAGTTCTTC	CASSLSPYSSYNEQFF
16	TRBV7-9	once	TRBJ2-1	.	TGTGCCAGCAGCCCTCTTGACAGAGGCCCCAACAATGAGCAGTTCTTC	CASSPLDRGPNNEQFF
11	TRBV6-6	.	TRBJ1-2	.	TGTGCCAGCAGGAGTAGCTATGGCTACACCTTC	CASRSSYGYTF
14	TRBV2	.	TRBJ1-5	.	TGTGCCAGCAGCCGGACTGCGGGCAATCAGCCCCAGCATTTT	CASSRTAGNQPQHF
12	TRBV19	.	TRBJ2-1	.	TGTGCCAGCAAACGGGGTCTCAATGAGCAGTTCTTC	CASKRGLNEQFF
15	TRBV6-5	.	TRBJ1-1	.	TGTGCCAGCATTCCCCGGGACTTACTCAACACTGAAGCTTTCTTT	CASIPRDLLNTEAFF
13	TRBV11-3	.	TRBJ2-7	.	TGTGCCAGCAGCTTTGACAGTTCCTACGAGCAGTACTTC	CASSFDSSYEQYF
16	TRBV18	.	TRBJ1-6	.	TGTGCCAGCTCACTGGGAGGGAGCTCCTATAATTCACCCCTCCACTTT	CASSLGGSSYNSPLHF
16	TRBV19	.	TRBJ1-1	.	TGTGCCAGTAGATTGAACGGGGGGGAGGGTTTCACTGAAGCTTTCTTT	CASRLNGGEGFTEAFF
15	TRBV4-3	once	TRBJ1-2	TRBD1	TGCGCCAGCAGCCAAGAAGCGGACAGGGTGGGTGGCTACACCTTC	CASSQEADRVGGYTF
16	TRBV5-1	.	TRBJ2-2	.	TGCGCCAGCAGCCCCCTTGCCGGCACAGACACCGGGGAGCTGTTTTTT	CASSPLAGTDTGELFF
16	TRBV24-1	.	TRBJ2-1	TRBD1	TGTGCCACCAGTGATACGGGACAGGATAAACCCAATGAGCAGTTCTTC	CATSDTGQDKPNEQFF
17	TRBV7-2	.	TRBJ2-6	TRBD1	TGTGCCAGCAGCTTGGGACAGGGAGGGTCTGGGGCCAACGTCCTGACTTTC	CASSLGQGGSGANVLTF
13	TRBV13	once	TRBJ1-2	.	TGTGCCAGCAGCTTACCAGGGAGGGATGGCTACACCTTC	CASSLPGRDGYTF
15	TRBV6-5	.	TRBJ1-6	.	TGTGCCAGCTCTACTGGCGGCAGACCTAATTCACCCCTCCACTTT	CASSTGGRPNSPLHF
15	TRBV5-1	few	TRBJ1-2	TRBD1	TGCGCCAGCAGCACTCCTGGACAGGGGGGCTATGGCTACACCTTC	CASSTPGQGGYGYTF
14	TRBV28	.	TRBJ1-5	TRBD1	TGTGCCAGCAGTGCAGGGGGCGCGATTCAGCCCCAGCATTTT	CASSAGGAIQPQHF